The sequence of this TCR beta chain was determined in a study of OX40 agonist ivuxolimab in advanced cancers. V lost 2 bases, J lost 17 bases, and 13 bases lay in between. CDR3 length: 12 amino acids. Germline V gives CDR1 MNHEY, CDR2 SVGAGI. Measured with immunoSEQ multiplex PCR; TCRdb has only the in-frame clones, and not every one. The profile shows around 60,000 clones, approximately 80% of them singletons. This clone has only one observation. This clonotype was obtained from an adult with an advanced solid tumor such as melanoma, head and neck, liver or kidney cancer. V gene TRBV6-5 combines with J gene TRBJ1-6, with no clear D. Sequenced material: CD4+ or CD8+ T cells sorted from blood, taken in a trial of the OX40 agonist ivuxolimab. CDR3 residues: CASSYIASSFHF. The CDR3 DNA reads as TGTGCCAGCAGTTACATCGCGTCCTCCTTCCACTTT.